These 20 T cell receptor beta chains share one sample of origin, sequenced in a study of cytomegalovirus exposure and HLA in healthy donors (dated by TCRdb to between 2016 and 2019). Libraries came from the immunoSEQ multiplex PCR assay. The multiplex PCR relied on a mix of 60 forward primers for TCR Vbeta segments and 13 reverse primers for TCR Jbeta segments. Here the immuneACCESS table is served through TCRdb, limited to in-frame sequences with V and J called. Missing clones are a known gap in these copies; in checked studies unresolved V genes cover under half, and the rest lacks a known reason. A total of approximately 170,000 clones appear in this sample, 65% to 75% of them only once. Approximately 4.6% of the sample rests with the top ten. Sequencing was done on a sample of PBMCs. These receptors all stem from a man between 25 and 39 years old in good health and CMV-seropositive.

The genes are TRBV30 and TRBJ1-4, with unresolved D. Germline V lookup: CDR1 GTSNPN, CDR2 SVGIG (reference sequence). V was trimmed by 0 bases and J by 0 bases, leaving 11 bases between them. The CDR3 is 16 amino acids. CDR3 in DNA: TGTGCCTGGAGTGTTTGGTCGGTTGCAACTAATGAAAAACTGTTTTTT. Its protein product is CAWSVWSVATNEKLFF.

The genes are TRBV29-1 and TRBJ1-5; 9 bases are a match to TRBD1. Trimming took 2 bases from V and 7 from J; bases not matched to a gene: 3. This CDR3 spans 13 amino acids. Germline lookup yields CDR1 SQVTM and CDR2 ANQGSEA. Here the CDR3 DNA reads TGCAGCGTTGAAACCGGGACAGGGCAGCCCCAGCATTTT. This codes for CSVETGTGQPQHF.

This clone has a handful of counts. The chain is built from TRBV15 and TRBJ2-7; TRBD1 matches at 10 bases. CDR3 size: 15 residues. The ends lost 5 bases at V and 0 bases at J; junction bases unmatched: 4. Germline CDR1 reads LNHNV; CDR2 reads YYDKDF (reference sequence). CDR3 sequence reads: CATSPTGGDSYEQYF. In nucleotides, the CDR3 is TGTGCCACCAGCCCGACAGGGGGCGACTCCTACGAGCAGTACTTC. The variable domain in full, with the rest retrieved from reference TRBV15 and TRBJ2-7, is DAMVIQNPRYQVTQFGKPVTLSCSQTLNHNVMYWYQQKSSQAPKLLFHYYDKDFNNEADTPDNFQSRRPNTSFCFLDIRSPGLGDTAMYLCATSPTGGDSYEQYFGPGTRLTVT.

This clone was counted once. This rearrangement joins TRBV18 to TRBJ2-7, with 7 bases matching TRBD2. The CDR3 is 16 residues long. The junction had 12 bases not matched to a gene; V was cut back by 2 bases and J by 5 bases. From germline, CDR1 is KGHSH and CDR2 LQKENI. The CDR3 loop is CASSPRGGSSHDEQYF. The CDR3 nucleotides are TGTGCCAGCTCACCAAGGGGCGGGAGCTCACACGACGAGCAGTACTTC.

The gene calls are TRBV7-3 and TRBJ2-2, with 16 bases identical to TRBD2. The length of the CDR3 is 18 residues. J gave up 4 bases and V 2 bases, and 4 bases lay outside the gene matches. The germline V gene encodes CDR1 SGHTA and CDR2 FQGTGA. The CDR3 DNA reads as TGTGCCAGCAGCTTAGGGACTAGCGGGGGGGCCGGCACCGGGGAGCTGTTTTTT. It specifies CASSLGTSGGAGTGELFF.

This clone was counted only a few times. V and J are TRBV7-2 and TRBJ2-1; TRBD2 matches at 8 bases. CDR3 length: 15 residues. Unmatched junction bases numbered 11, after V lost 5 bases and J lost 8 bases. Germline loops: CDR1 SGHTA, CDR2 FQGNSA. The CDR3 coding sequence is TGTGCCAGCAGCAACACGGCGGGAGGTTTATATGAGCAGTTCTTC. Encoded protein: CASSNTAGGLYEQFF.

J is TRBJ1-4 and V is TRBV5-8; D perhaps matches TRBD1 (5 bases). In germline, CDR1 is SGHTS, CDR2 YDEGEE. There are 13 residues in the CDR3. Trimming removed 1 base at V and 7 bases at J, with 8 bases between. CDR3 loop: CASSLSGPEKLFF. CDR3 nucleotide sequence: TGTGCCAGCAGCTTGTCAGGGCCTGAAAAACTGTTTTTT.

This chain uses TRBV15 with TRBJ1-2; D may be TRBD1 (6 bases). V dropped 3 bases and J dropped 0 bases, with 11 bases sitting between them. This CDR3 contains 15 residues. Germline V gene data show CDR1 as LNHNV and CDR2 as YYDKDF (reference sequence). Here the CDR3 DNA reads TGTGCCACCAGCAGGAGAGGGGGTCCTAACTATGGCTACACCTTC. It codes for CATSRRGGPNYGYTF.

This clone was seen only a few times. This chain joins TRBV27 and TRBJ1-2; tentatively, D is TRBD1 (5 bases). Trimming took 3 bases from V and 4 from J, leaving 9 bases between them. CDR1 MNHEY and CDR2 SMNVEV come from the germline V gene (reference sequence). The CDR3 length is 13 residues. The CDR3 coding sequence is TGTGCCAGCAGTTTGGGACTGATCTATGGCTACACCTTC. Protein product: CASSLGLIYGYTF.

The chain recombines TRBV10-1 with TRBJ1-5; maybe TRBD1 (6 bases). In germline, CDR1 is WNHNN, CDR2 SYGVQD (reference sequence). The V gene lost 2 bases and the J gene lost 6 bases, with 8 bases spanning the gap. The CDR3 consists of 13 residues. The CDR3 nucleotides are TGCGCCAGCAGTGAGAGGGGGACTCAGCCCCAGCATTTT. Residues: CASSERGTQPQHF.

This clone was counted a few times. The gene calls are TRBV15 and TRBJ1-2; TRBD1 agrees at 8 bases. Germline CDR1 reads LNHNV; CDR2 reads YYDKDF (reference sequence). The CDR3 loop spans 16 amino acids. V trimming: 0 bases; J trimming: 7 bases; junction bases outside the gene matches: 10. The CDR3 DNA follows: TGTGCCACCAGCAGAGATTTAGGGACAGGCTCTTTTGGCTACACCTTC. It translates to CATSRDLGTGSFGYTF.

The chain is built from TRBV9 and TRBJ1-1, with a possible D match to TRBD1 (5 bases). Germline assignment: CDR1 SGDLS and CDR2 YYNGEE. Trimming shortened V by 0 bases and J by 1 base, and 10 bases separated the two germline ends. CDR3 length: 15 residues. CDR3 protein: CASSVVGGTNTEAFF. The CDR3, as DNA: TGTGCCAGCAGCGTAGTGGGGGGAACGAACACTGAAGCTTTCTTT.

This clone was counted a few times. One end of the junction does not line up with germline, which may come from a read error. The same CDR3 is also encoded by other DNA sequences in this sample. This chain uses TRBV7-7 with TRBJ2-1, with D perhaps TRBD1 or TRBD2 (6 bases each). Germline V CDR1 and CDR2: SSHAT, FNYEAQ (reference sequence). The CDR3 totals 14 residues. CDR3 loop: CASSLGGGYNEQFF. The CDR3 nucleotides are TGTGCTAGCAGCTTAGGAGGGGGCTACAATGAGCAGTTCTTC. The whole variable domain, filled in from reference TRBV7-7 and TRBJ2-1, reads GAGVSQSPRYKVTKRGQDVTLRCDPISSHATLYWYQQALGQGPEFLTYFNYEAQPDKSGLPSDRFSAERPEGSISTLTIQRTEQRDSAMYRCASSLGGGYNEQFFGPGTRLTVL.

The table lists this clone with a count of one. The chain is built from TRBV7-2 and TRBJ2-2; 13 bases are a match to TRBD2. V gave up 4 bases and J gave up 4 bases; unmatched junction bases: 6. Looked up from germline, CDR1 is SGHTA and CDR2 is FQGNSA. CDR3 length: 17 amino acids. The CDR3 loop reads CASSSGTSGTVTGELFF. The CDR3 DNA follows: TGTGCCAGCAGCTCCGGGACTAGCGGGACGGTCACCGGGGAGCTGTTTTTT.

A few counts support this clone. V and J are TRBV5-5 and TRBJ2-1; 11 bases agree with TRBD2. Germline V gene lookup returns CDR1 SGHKS and CDR2 YYEKEE (reference sequence). Trimming cost V 4 bases and J 9 bases; bases outside gene matches: 15. This CDR3 is 17 amino acids long. The CDR3 nucleotides read TGTGCCAGCAGCACCCGACTAGCGGGATTCGGAGCAGGTGAGCAGTTCTTC. Translating it yields CASSTRLAGFGAGEQFF. The entire variable domain, with the rest obtained from reference TRBV5-5 and TRBJ2-1, is as follows: DAGVTQSPTHLIKTRGQQVTLRCSPISGHKSVSWYQQVLGQGPQFIFQYYEKEERGRGNFPDRFSARQFPNYSSELNVNALLLGDSALYLCASSTRLAGFGAGEQFFGPGTRLTVL.

On this clone itself: A junction boundary mismatches the germline segment, possibly from a read error. V is TRBV5-4 and J is TRBJ2-3; TRBD2 matches 11 bases. Germline V CDR1 and CDR2: SGHNT, YYREEE (reference sequence). The CDR3 is 16 amino acids. CDR3 in amino acids: CVSSFKLAGDSDTQYF. CDR3 sequence (DNA): TGTGTCAGCAGCTTCAAACTAGCGGGAGATTCAGATACGCAGTATTTT. The complete variable domain, with remaining parts taken from reference TRBV5-4 and TRBJ2-3, reads ETGVTQSPTHLIKTRGQQVTLRCSSQSGHNTVSWYQQALGQGPQFIFQYYREEENGRGNFPPRFSGLQFPNYSSELNVNALELDDSALYLCVSSFKLAGDSDTQYFGPGTRLTVL.

This clone was picked up a small number of times. This chain links TRBV7-2 with TRBJ2-7; possible D gene TRBD2, 5 bases. The V gene's germline CDR1 is SGHTA and CDR2 FQGNSA. V was cut by 5 bases and J by 6 bases, with 17 bases left in between. CDR3 length: 14 amino acids. CDR3 residues: CASSPRDIWGEQYF. CDR3 nucleotides: TGTGCCAGCAGCCCACGGGATATCTGGGGCGAGCAGTACTTC.

This clone has only a few counts. Here the CDR3 DNA reads TGTGCCACAACAGGGGGCAAGGAAAAACTGTTTTTT. It codes for CATTGGKEKLFF. The chain carries TRBV10-3 and TRBJ1-4, with 9 bases fitting TRBD1. V trimming: 10 bases; J trimming: 8 bases; junction bases outside the gene matches: 5. Germline lookup yields CDR1 ENHRY and CDR2 SYGVKD. The CDR3 is 12 residues long.

The genes are TRBV6-1 and TRBJ1-2; no reliable D call. Trimming removed 6 bases at V and 2 bases at J, with 13 bases between. The CDR3 length is 14 residues. The germline CDR1 and CDR2 sequences are MNHNS and SASEGT. CDR3 coding DNA: TGTGCCAGCAGCCTCGGTAGGAGAAACTATGGCTACACCTTC. Its protein is CASSLGRRNYGYTF.

This chain links TRBV2 with TRBJ2-1, with D possibly TRBD1 on 5 matching bases. The ends were cut back, 10 bases at V and 6 bases at J, with 7 bases in the middle. There are 10 residues in the CDR3. CDR1 SNHLY and CDR2 FYNNEI come from the germline V gene. CDR3 sequence: CATQGNEQFF. The CDR3 bases are TGTGCCACCCAGGGCAATGAGCAGTTCTTC.